The TCR beta chain described here comes from a study of beta chain features in type 1 diabetes (dated by TCRdb to the late 2010s). Study-wide context: No differences in mean age, gender distribution, total cell number or subset yield were found between patients and healthy donors. A total of roughly 99 million sorted cells were examined across all samples, and the number of cells per subset was strongly correlated with RNA yield. The study compared the TCRB repertoires of sorted circulating CD4+ T cell subsets in recently diagnosed type 1 diabetes patients with those in matched healthy donors. Whereas all 28 donors provided naive and central memory subsets, regulatory and stem cell-like memory subsets were isolated from just 8 patients and about 8 healthy donors. Overall study results and their limits: Because the HLA sub-analyses included only small numbers of individuals, any influence of HLA type on TCRB rearrangement was left unresolved. Type 1 diabetes patients showed a moderate but significant shortening of TCRB CDR3 length in all four CD4+ subsets. Because cDNA was sequenced instead of genomic DNA, activated cells with high expression could be over-represented, although the groups did not differ in activation or CD3 levels. Naive, central memory and regulatory TCRB repertoires appeared more similar among patients than among healthy donors. Shorter templates might have been favored by PCR, but patient and control samples were amplified and corrected together, so both groups would have been affected equally by any skew. At VDJ recombination sites, patients with type 1 diabetes made fewer insertions and deleted more nucleotides, a pattern implying thymic rearrangement abnormalities.

The entire isolated RNA was reverse transcribed using the High Capacity cDNA Reverse Transcription Kit, and thus expressed TCRB transcripts were sequenced. Naive, central memory and regulatory T cell samples underwent deep immunoSEQ sequencing, averaging approximately 3.3 million total reads per sample. Sorted cells were lysed in RLT buffer and RNA was extracted with DNase-treated RNeasy Micro or Mini kits, depending on cell number. To prevent cross-contamination, each cell subset was processed individually, whereas patient and healthy donor samples were processed jointly. TCRB sequences were amplified from cDNA with the immunoSEQ multiplex PCR, producing 87-bp fragments spanning the CDR3 region. Sequencing of the amplicons was performed on the Illumina HiSeq platform. In the source study's methods: Synthetic template baselines were used to correct PCR bias computationally, reads within Hamming distance 2 were collapsed, and singletons that could not be merged were discarded. Reads were aligned against IMGT to assign V, D and J genes, CDR3 length and insertions or deletions at six rearrangement sites. Within each subset, clonotype counts were normalized to sorted cell number, after which true diversity and Gini coefficients were computed with the tcR R package. The overlap coefficient, calculated on TCRB nucleotide sequences, was used to quantify repertoire sharing. As a proxy for the pre-selection repertoire, out-of-frame TCRB sequences from naive cells were analyzed. TCRdb carries this immuneACCESS record with in-frame sequences only. Its versions omit some clonotypes, under half of them owing to an unresolved V gene in the studies checked, with the rest unexplained. That table gives V, J and clone size, and the DNA gave D and trimming. Here the sample has roughly 370,000 clones; about 14% occur a single time. The ten largest clones add up to roughly 0.04% of the sample.

The CDR3 has 11 amino acids, counting the end cysteine and phenylalanine. Only the CDR3 part of the read is kept: 33 bases, read in frame from the first base. The germline V gene (reference sequence) provides CDR1 GTSNPN and CDR2 SVGIG. V loses 0 bases, J loses 8 bases, and the germline ends lie 7 bases apart. Turning to this clone: Its cognate antigen has yet to be identified. Per-base qualities were not stored, and no clone one base away is much larger.

Each donor gave one peripheral blood draw, about 110 mL on average, collected into heparinised tubes. Naive, central memory, regulatory and stem cell-like memory CD4+ T cells were sorted on a BD FACSAria II using a panel including CD45RO, CCR7, CD25, CD127, CD95 and CD27. All sorted populations exceeded 98% purity. PBMCs were separated immediately by Lymphoprep density gradient centrifugation and were stained directly, without being cultured. So that batch effects would be minimized, each experiment stained and sorted samples in pairs, pairing one healthy donor with one patient. This receptor was identified in a man younger than 40 in good health. The sequenced sample consisted of naive CD4+ T cells from blood. Explained via the paper, the cell subset or site label denotes: true naive CD4+ T cells. Recombination linked TRBV30 to TRBJ1-1; the D gene identity is not certain. The nucleotides read TGTGCCTGGAGTGTGTGGGGAGAAGCTTTCTTT. It translates as CAWSVWGEAFF.